One sample yielded the 17 T cell receptor beta chains listed below, sequenced in a study of PD-L1 blockade in urothelial cancer. Some clones are missing from TCRdb's copy, which holds only in-frame ones; the method was immunoSEQ multiplex PCR. This repertoire shows tens of thousands of clones, roughly 80% found once; its top ten account for around 3.4%. Specimen: PBMCs, collected around atezolizumab (anti-PD-L1) treatment. The receptors were gathered from a man aged 65 to 85 with urothelial cancer.

The V and J genes are TRBV5-1 and TRBJ2-5; D gene uncertain. In germline, CDR1 is SGHRS, CDR2 YFSETQ. The CDR3 extends over 13 amino acids. V shed 4 bases and J shed 3 bases, with 10 bases lying between them. The CDR3 region has the DNA TGCGCCAGCAGCCCCCGCCAGGAAGAGACCCAGTACTTC. Protein product: CASSPRQEETQYF.

The count of this clone is one. This chain connects TRBV5-1 to TRBJ2-1; the match to TRBD2 covers 15 bases. This CDR3 spans 19 amino acids. Per germline, CDR1 SGHRS and CDR2 YFSETQ. The V gene end was trimmed by 3 bases and the J gene end by 6 bases; junction bases not matched to a gene: 13. The CDR3 protein is CASSSGFRTSGGAGNEQFF. DNA for the CDR3: TGCGCCAGCAGCTCGGGGTTTAGGACTAGCGGGGGGGCCGGCAATGAGCAGTTCTTC.

The chain is built from TRBV23-1 and TRBJ2-5, with 8 nucleotides matching TRBD2. TRBV23-1 is identified as an open reading frame with a role that is uncertain. The CDR3 covers 17 residues. J gave up 5 bases and V 3 bases, and 14 bases lay outside the gene matches. CDR3: CASSQDGSAGGLETQYF. The DNA for the CDR3 is TGCGCCAGCAGTCAGGATGGGTCGGCGGGAGGTCTGGAGACCCAGTACTTC.

This sequence joins TRBV5-4 and TRBJ2-1, with 8 bases identical to TRBD2. The V gene end was trimmed by 4 bases and the J gene end by 5 bases; junction bases not matched to a gene: 8. The CDR3 runs 15 residues. Germline CDR1 SGHNT, CDR2 YYREEE (reference sequence). CDR3 nucleotides: TGTGCCAGCAGCACACCGGGACTAGGAAACAATGAGCAGTTCTTC. Residues: CASSTPGLGNNEQFF. The entire variable domain, with the rest obtained from reference TRBV5-4 and TRBJ2-1, is as follows: ETGVTQSPTHLIKTRGQQVTLRCSSQSGHNTVSWYQQALGQGPQFIFQYYREEENGRGNFPPRFSGLQFPNYSSELNVNALELDDSALYLCASSTPGLGNNEQFFGPGTRLTVL.

The V and J genes are TRBV4-3 and TRBJ2-7, with TRBD2 as a possible D gene (6 bases). This CDR3 has 13 amino acids. V was pared by 0 bases and J by 6 bases, with 9 bases between. Germline V gives CDR1 LGHNA, CDR2 YSLEER. The CDR3 nucleotides read TGCGCCAGCAGCCAAGAGGGGGGTAGCGAGCAGTACTTC. As protein: CASSQEGGSEQYF.

V gene TRBV27 combines with J gene TRBJ2-1, with 8 bases fitting TRBD2. CDR1 is MNHEY, CDR2 SMNVEV, per germline (reference sequence). The CDR3 covers 14 residues. The V gene end was trimmed by 2 bases and the J gene end by 6 bases; junction bases not matched to a gene: 3. Here the CDR3 reads CASSLRSGSNEQFF. The CDR3, as DNA: TGTGCCAGCAGTTTACGGAGCGGGAGCAATGAGCAGTTCTTC.

This clone was counted a few times. V and J are TRBV5-1 and TRBJ2-3; 10 nucleotides align to TRBD2. Unmatched junction bases numbered 4, after V lost 2 bases and J lost 1 base. The germline CDR1 and CDR2 sequences are SGHRS and YFSETQ. The CDR3 covers 16 residues. The DNA of the CDR3 is TGCGCCAGCAGCTTCCCTAGCGGGAGTGGCACAGATACGCAGTATTTT. It codes for CASSFPSGSGTDTQYF.

This chain joins TRBV19 and TRBJ1-2, with 7 bases identical to TRBD1. The CDR3 is 17 amino acids. In germline, CDR1 is LNHDA, CDR2 SQIVND (reference sequence). The junction had 14 bases not matched to a gene; V was cut back by 5 bases and J by 2 bases. The CDR3 region has the DNA TGTGCCAGTAGTTCCGGGGACAGCCTCCTGGGAAACTATGGCTACACCTTC. Translated: CASSSGDSLLGNYGYTF.

The V and J genes are TRBV6-5 and TRBJ1-4, with D perhaps TRBD1 (6 bases). Germline CDR1 is MNHEY and CDR2 is SVGAGI. The CDR3 length is 11 residues. Trimming took 11 bases from V and 7 from J, leaving 11 bases between them. The CDR3: CAAGVGEKLFF. CDR3 coding DNA: TGTGCCGCAGGGGTTGGTGAAAAACTGTTTTTT.

This chain joins TRBV5-1 and TRBJ2-5, with 11 bases identical to TRBD1. Germline assignment: CDR1 SGHRS and CDR2 YFSETQ. J was trimmed by 4 bases and V by 3 bases; bases with no gene match: 5. The length of the CDR3 is 15 residues. CDR3 sequence reads: CASSWGQGEIETQYF. CDR3 nucleotide sequence: TGCGCCAGCAGCTGGGGACAGGGGGAAATAGAGACCCAGTACTTC.

This chain connects TRBV5-6 to TRBJ2-1; 8 nucleotides match TRBD2. CDR1 SGHDT and CDR2 YYEEEE come from the germline V gene. Unmatched junction bases numbered 8, after V lost 0 bases and J lost 9 bases. The CDR3 consists of 15 residues. This CDR3 is CASSLDGGRRGEQFF. The DNA for the CDR3 is TGTGCCAGCAGCTTGGATGGCGGGAGGCGGGGTGAGCAGTTCTTC.

The chain recombines TRBV4-2 with TRBJ1-5; 9 nucleotides match TRBD1. The CDR3 consists of 16 residues. The germline V gene encodes CDR1 LGHNA and CDR2 YNFKEQ. V trimming: 0 bases; J trimming: 7 bases; junction bases outside the gene matches: 7. The CDR3 is CASSQDWTGAVQPQHF. In nucleotides, the CDR3 is TGTGCCAGCAGCCAAGATTGGACAGGGGCAGTCCAGCCCCAGCATTTT.

This rearrangement joins TRBV28 to TRBJ2-1; D call uncertain. This CDR3 is built from 15 residues. V lost 4 bases, J lost 5 bases, and 15 bases lay in between. Per germline, CDR1 MDHEN and CDR2 SYDVKM. CDR3 amino acids: CASSSTLRVDNEQFF. The CDR3 region has the DNA TGTGCCAGCAGTTCGACTCTTCGCGTCGACAATGAGCAGTTCTTC. Full variable domain (remainder filled in from reference TRBV28 and TRBJ2-1): DVKVTQSSRYLVKRTGEKVFLECVQDMDHENMFWYRQDPGLGLRLIYFSYDVKMKEKGDIPEGYSVSREKKERFSLILESASTNQTSMYLCASSSTLRVDNEQFFGPGTRLTVL.

This chain joins TRBV6-6 and TRBJ1-5, with D possibly matching TRBD1 (5 bases). Deletions cut 6 bases from V and 7 bases from J, with 19 bases between. The CDR3 runs 15 residues. Germline assignment: CDR1 MNHNY and CDR2 SVGAGI (reference sequence). CDR3 sequence reads: CASSRGTTAWQPQHF. CDR3 DNA sequence: TGTGCCAGCAGCCGCGGGACGACGGCGTGGCAGCCCCAGCATTTT.

CDR3 protein: CASSINKGGETQYF. The CDR3 coding sequence is TGTGCCAGTAGTATTAATAAGGGAGGAGAGACCCAGTACTTC. The rearrangement joins TRBV19 to TRBJ2-5; tentatively, D is TRBD2 (6 bases). V was cut by 3 bases and J by 4 bases, with 12 bases left in between. The CDR3 is 14 amino acids. The germline CDR1 and CDR2 sequences are LNHDA and SQIVND (reference sequence).

The CDR3 is CASSQGTGTYEQYF. CDR3 bases: TGTGCCAGCAGCCAAGGGACAGGGACCTACGAGCAGTACTTC. V is TRBV14 and J is TRBJ2-7; 8 bases are shared with TRBD1. This CDR3 spans 14 amino acids. Germline CDR1 reads SGHDN; CDR2 reads FVKESK. V shed 1 base, J shed 2 bases, and the junction held 1 base outside the gene matches.

The genes are TRBV5-1 and TRBJ2-1, with TRBD2 matching 12 bases. Losses at the gene ends were 9 bases for V and 3 bases for J; bases not matched to a gene: 4. Germline CDR1 SGHRS, CDR2 YFSETQ. This CDR3 has 14 residues. The CDR3 spells CATSTSGGYNEQFF. CDR3 DNA sequence: TGCGCCACCTCGACTAGCGGGGGCTACAATGAGCAGTTCTTC.